The 21 T cell receptor delta chains presented below share a single source sample, sequenced in a study of fetal and pediatric gammadelta thymocytes. TCRdb applied CATT to the reads for clone calling. This sample has some 1,200 delta-chain clones; around 33% occur once, and the top ten carry 7%. Sequenced: non-Vgamma9Vdelta2 gamma-delta T cells from the thymus. Subset in this sample: CD3+gammadeltaTCR+ thymocytes not co-expressing Vgamma9 and Vdelta2. These receptors originate from a child who underwent cardiac surgery and was recorded as healthy.

In the case of this clone: A far larger clone lies a single base away; this is likely a read error. The chain employs TRDV1 and TRDJ1; 12 nucleotides match TRDD3. The CDR3 spans 25 residues. Looked up from germline, CDR1 is TSWWSYY and CDR2 is QGS. With V trimmed by 1 base and J by 3 bases, 30 bases remained unmatched. The CDR3 DNA is TGTGCTCTTGGGGAACGCCGATCCTACTCCAGTACTGGGGGATACTCAGGCGCTTCCCCCGATAAACTCATCTTT. Translated, it gives CALGERRSYSSTGGYSGASPDKLIF.

On this clone: With only one base between it and a far larger clone, this is likely a read error. V usage is TRDV1 and J usage is TRDJ1; 12 bases match TRDD3. The CDR3 extends over 23 amino acids. J lost 0 bases, V lost 2 bases, and 22 bases had no gene match. CDR1 and CDR2 (germline): TSWWSYY, QGS. The CDR3 sequence: CALGERSFFRCTGGYSYTDKLIF. The CDR3 DNA reads TGTGCTCTTGGGGAAAGGAGCTTCTTCCGCTGTACTGGGGGATACTCTTACACCGATAAACTCATCTTT.

By sample share, this clone is large. The chain links TRDV3 to TRDJ1, with D possibly called TRDD2 or TRDD3 (6 bases each). Germline CDR1 TVYSNPD, CDR2 GDNSRS (reference sequence). There are 20 residues in the CDR3. The V gene lost 4 bases and the J gene lost 10 bases, with 43 bases spanning the gap. The CDR3 DNA is TGTGCCTCCCTTCCGCCGGGACCCTTGGGCATCGACTACGCCCGCTGGGGACTCATCTTT. Translation gives CASLPPGPLGIDYARWGLIF.

This clone is judged medium-sized. Other DNA sequences in this specimen translate into the identical CDR3. The chain is built from TRDV1 and TRDJ1, with 9 positions matching TRDD2. V trimming: 2 bases; J trimming: 2 bases; junction bases outside the gene matches: 33. The CDR3 loop spans 25 amino acids. Germline-derived CDR1 and CDR2 are TSWWSYY and QGS. DNA of the CDR3: TGTGCTCTTGGGGAAGGTTATCGTACAATCCTTCCTACGCGACCCTGTATAGCAAGAACCGATAAACTCATCTTT. It specifies CALGEGYRTILPTRPCIARTDKLIF.

Of note for this clone: A read error is the likely source, as a far larger clone sits one nucleotide away. This specimen includes other DNA sequences encoding the same CDR3. The chain recombines TRDV1 with TRDJ4, with 9 bases matching TRDD3. CDR3 length equals 16 residues. CDR1 TSWWSYY and CDR2 QGS come from the germline V gene. In nucleotides, the CDR3 is TGTGCTCTTAATAGGGACTGTACTGGGGGACCTAGACCACTGATCTTT. This encodes CALNRDCTGGPRPLIF.

The count of this clone is one. This likely traces to a read error, being one base from a far larger clone. This chain uses TRAV38-2/DV8 with TRDJ1, with D uncertain. The germline gives CDR1 TSESDYY, CDR2 QEAYKQQN. CDR3 size: 16 residues. V dropped 9 bases and J dropped 0 bases, with 21 bases sitting between them. The CDR3 loop reads CACMKHGPRHTDKLIF. The CDR3 region has the DNA TGTGCTTGCATGAAGCATGGCCCGAGGCACACCGATAAACTCATCTTT.

This clone has more than one count but fewer than ten. A much larger clone lies a single base off, so this may be a read error. The chain employs TRDV1 and TRDJ1, with D possibly called TRDD2 or TRDD3 (6 bases each). The V and J ends lost 0 bases and 0 bases respectively, with 26 bases between them. The CDR3 length is 21 residues. Germline loops: CDR1 TSWWSYY, CDR2 QGS. The CDR3 bases are TGTGCTCTTGGGGAACTCCTCCTACAAACTCCCTTACTGGGCGACACCGATAAACTCATCTTT. This encodes CALGELLLQTPLLGDTDKLIF.

This clone is large (0.1 to 1%) in the sample. The chain is built from TRDV1 and TRDJ1, with 12 bases identical to TRDD3. The CDR3 has 22 residues. Germline loops: CDR1 TSWWSYY, CDR2 QGS. After removal of 0 bases from V and 0 bases from J, the junction contained 17 bases not matched to a gene. The CDR3 DNA reads TGTGCTCTTGGGGAACTTAAAATTTCGTCTGGGGGATACGCCCCGTACACCGATAAACTCATCTTT. Translated: CALGELKISSGGYAPYTDKLIF.

About this clone itself: This could be a read error, since a much larger clone is one nucleotide away. V gene TRDV1 combines with J gene TRDJ1; perhaps TRDD1 as D (5 bases). V was shortened by 0 bases and J by 0 bases, with 23 bases between the two germline ends. Germline V gene lookup returns CDR1 TSWWSYY and CDR2 QGS. This CDR3 comprises 20 residues. CDR3 sequence reads: CALGELVLPHEMGDTDKLIF. The CDR3, as DNA: TGTGCTCTTGGGGAACTAGTATTACCCCACGAAATGGGAGACACCGATAAACTCATCTTT.

With respect to this clone: It may be a read error: a sequence one base away is much more abundant. This sequence joins TRDV1 and TRDJ1; 10 bases align to TRDD3. The CDR3 covers 18 residues. V trimming: 4 bases; J trimming: 1 base; junction bases outside the gene matches: 12. Germline-derived CDR1 and CDR2 are TSWWSYY and QGS. CDR3 DNA sequence: TGTGCTCTTGGGGCTCCTGCCTGGGGGATAGGAAGCACCGATAAACTCATCTTT. Its translation: CALGAPAWGIGSTDKLIF.

Judged by abundance, this clone is large. This chain joins TRDV1 and TRDJ1, with 11 nucleotides matching TRDD3. V lost 1 base to trimming and J lost 4 bases; unmatched junction nucleotides: 11. CDR1 TSWWSYY and CDR2 QGS come from the germline V gene. This CDR3 spans 18 amino acids. The CDR3 nucleotides read TGTGCTCTTGGGGAACCCCTGTTGCGTACTGGGGGATACGATAAACTCATCTTT. Protein product: CALGEPLLRTGGYDKLIF.

By share, this clone ranks as large (0.1 to 1%). The chain carries TRDV1 and TRDJ1, with a tentative D call TRDD2 (5 bases). Looked up from germline, CDR1 is TSWWSYY and CDR2 is QGS. The CDR3 has 16 amino acids. Trimming left V 1 base short and J 0 bases short, with 12 bases between. The DNA for the CDR3 is TGTGCTCTTGGGGAACCCCACTTCCCGCACACCGATAAACTCATCTTT. Protein product: CALGEPHFPHTDKLIF.

This clone is judged medium-sized (0.01 to 0.1%). The gene calls are TRDV1 and TRDJ1; TRDD3 aligns across 12 bases. Trimming cost V 2 bases and J 0 bases; bases outside gene matches: 22. Germline CDR1 TSWWSYY, CDR2 QGS. The CDR3 consists of 23 residues. CDR3 in DNA: TGTGCTCTTGGGGAAATCGGGTCCGCTCTACTGGGGGATACAGTGGGGTACACCGATAAACTCATCTTT. Its protein is CALGEIGSALLGDTVGYTDKLIF.

This clone was picked up one time. Given a much more abundant clone one base away, this may be a read error. This rearrangement joins TRDV1 to TRDJ1; 12 nucleotides match TRDD3. The germline V gene encodes CDR1 TSWWSYY and CDR2 QGS. The CDR3 consists of 23 residues. The CDR3 loop is CALGKLRLAPGGKLGDTTDKLIF. The CDR3 coding sequence is TGTGCTCTTGGGAAACTTCGTCTGGCCCCCGGCGGGAAACTGGGGGATACTACCGATAAACTCATCTTT.

This clone is classed as large. This sequence joins TRDV1 and TRDJ1, with 9 positions matching TRDD2. This CDR3 spans 21 amino acids. Unmatched junction bases numbered 23, after V lost 5 bases and J lost 1 base. Germline lookup yields CDR1 TSWWSYY and CDR2 QGS. The CDR3 loop is CALGMPSYLSCDVGATDKLIF. The CDR3 DNA reads as TGTGCTCTTGGGATGCCTTCCTACTTATCCTGCGATGTGGGGGCCACCGATAAACTCATCTTT.

A remark on this clone: Only one base separates this from a far larger clonotype, so it likely reflects a read error. This CDR3 is also generated by other DNA sequences in the sample. The chain joins TRDV1 to TRDJ2, with a possible D match to TRDD3 (6 bases). Per the germline V gene, CDR1 is TSWWSYY and CDR2 is QGS. The CDR3 runs to 19 residues. Written as DNA, the CDR3 is TGTGCTCTTGGGGAACGCCTAATCAGGGGTGGGGGGCTGACAGCACAACCCTTCTTT. Its translation: CALGERLIRGGGLTAQPFF.

This clone is medium-sized (0.01 to 0.1%) by share. This chain connects TRDV1 to TRDJ1; 7 nucleotides match TRDD3. Trimming at V came to 4 bases and at J to 0 bases, leaving 20 bases not matched to a gene. Germline V CDR1 and CDR2: TSWWSYY, QGS. The CDR3 is made up of 20 amino acids. This CDR3 reads CALGGGFPRRTGDYTDKLIF. CDR3 DNA: TGTGCTCTTGGGGGGGGCTTTCCTCGCCGTACTGGGGATTACACCGATAAACTCATCTTT.

This clone is large (0.1 to 1%) within its sample. At the DNA level, this CDR3 is encoded by other sequences in the same sample as well. The rearrangement links TRDV1 to TRDJ1, with a weak D call TRDD3 (6 bases). Germline V gene data show CDR1 as TSWWSYY and CDR2 as QGS. The CDR3 is made up of 15 amino acids. V lost 0 bases and J lost 10, with 18 bases in between. CDR3 DNA sequence: TGTGCTCTTGGGGAACTAGTAACCTGCGGGGGAGGACTCATCTTT. Its protein product is CALGELVTCGGGLIF.

The chain joins TRAV38-2/DV8 to TRDJ1; a possible D gene is TRDD3 (5 bases). CDR1 and CDR2 from the germline V gene are TSESDYY and QEAYKQQN. Trimming took 6 bases from V and 2 from J, leaving 20 bases between them. The CDR3 is made up of 16 amino acids. The CDR3 here is CAYIGFEGGWTDKLIF. The DNA of the CDR3 is TGTGCTTATATTGGGTTTGAAGGGGGTTGGACCGATAAACTCATCTTT.

To note about this clone: Just one base apart from a much larger clone, this may be a read error. The chain carries TRDV1 and TRDJ1; 7 bases fit TRDD3. CDR1 is TSWWSYY, CDR2 QGS, per germline. This CDR3 spans 19 amino acids. The trim removed 5 bases at V and 0 bases at J, leaving 18 bases unmatched. The CDR3 spells CALGPIPDVMGGYTDKLIF. The DNA for the CDR3 is TGTGCTCTTGGGCCAATCCCCGACGTGATGGGGGGATACACCGATAAACTCATCTTT.

This clone is classed as large (0.1 to 1%). The V and J genes are TRDV1 and TRDJ1, with 11 bases aligning to TRDD3. CDR1 is TSWWSYY, CDR2 QGS, per germline. This CDR3 comprises 27 residues. V was pared by 0 bases and J by 9 bases, with 42 bases of the junction left unmatched. The CDR3 nucleotides are TGTGCTCTTGGGGAACTAGAACCAGTATTGCCTTCCCACTACTGGGGGATAAAGGGAGGGATAAAGCGAGAACTCATCTTT. It codes for CALGELEPVLPSHYWGIKGGIKRELIF.